The clone carrying this T cell receptor beta chain has a handful of counts. TCRdb reprocessed the 5' RACE reads via MiXCR and lists one record per CDR3 protein. The data contain 20,000 to 25,000 distinct CDR3 sequences, more than 4% of them singletons. This sample is part of a study of early T cells in non-severe SARS-CoV-2 infection. Germline CDR1 and CDR2: PRHDT and FYEKMQ (reference sequence). V was cut by 3 bases and J by 0 bases, with 6 bases left in between. CDR3 length equals 14 residues. The V gene is TRBV13, the J gene TRBJ1-5, with D hard to call. The sequence derives from an adult who was a healthcare worker with PCR-confirmed SARS-CoV-2 infection or an uninfected control (not recorded which). The specimen was whole blood. Here the CDR3 DNA reads TGTGCCAGCAGCTTTTTTAATAGCAATCAGCCCCAGCATTTT. It codes for CASSFFNSNQPQHF.